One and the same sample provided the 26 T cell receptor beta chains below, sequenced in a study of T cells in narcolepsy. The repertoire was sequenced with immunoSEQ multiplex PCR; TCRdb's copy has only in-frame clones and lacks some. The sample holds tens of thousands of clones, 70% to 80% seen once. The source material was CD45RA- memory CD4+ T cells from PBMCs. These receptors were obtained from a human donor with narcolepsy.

The CDR3 DNA reads TGTGCCAGCAGCGGGAGCCTTTGGGAAGCTTTCTTT. This gives the protein CASSGSLWEAFF. This chain links TRBV7-8 with TRBJ1-1; D gene unclear. CDR1 and CDR2 from the germline V gene are SGHVS and FQNEAQ. This CDR3 has 12 amino acids. Trimming left V 5 bases short and J 8 bases short, with 12 bases between.

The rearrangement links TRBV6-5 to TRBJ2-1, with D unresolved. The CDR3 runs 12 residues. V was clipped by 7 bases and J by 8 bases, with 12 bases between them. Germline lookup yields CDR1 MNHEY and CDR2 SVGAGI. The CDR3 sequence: CASTRTSDEQFF. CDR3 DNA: TGTGCCAGCACCCGAACATCGGATGAGCAGTTCTTC.

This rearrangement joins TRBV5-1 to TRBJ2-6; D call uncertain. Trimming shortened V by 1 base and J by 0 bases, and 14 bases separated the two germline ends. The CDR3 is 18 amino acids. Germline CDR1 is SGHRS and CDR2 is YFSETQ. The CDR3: CASSLSGGASSGANVLTF. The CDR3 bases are TGCGCCAGCAGCTTGAGTGGTGGAGCCAGCTCTGGGGCCAACGTCCTGACTTTC.

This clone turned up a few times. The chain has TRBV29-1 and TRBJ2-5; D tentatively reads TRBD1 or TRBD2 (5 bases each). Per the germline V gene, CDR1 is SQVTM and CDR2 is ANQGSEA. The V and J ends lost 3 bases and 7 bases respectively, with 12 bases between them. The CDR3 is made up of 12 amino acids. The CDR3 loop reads CSVEEPRGTQYF. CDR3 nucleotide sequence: TGCAGCGTTGAGGAGCCGAGGGGGACCCAGTACTTC.

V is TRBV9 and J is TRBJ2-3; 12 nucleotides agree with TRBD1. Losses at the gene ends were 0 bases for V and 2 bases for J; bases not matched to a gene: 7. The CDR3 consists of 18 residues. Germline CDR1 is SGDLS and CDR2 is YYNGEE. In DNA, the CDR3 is TGTGCCAGCAGCGTAGGGGACAGGGGGCGGAGGGACACAGATACGCAGTATTTT. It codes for CASSVGDRGRRDTDTQYF.

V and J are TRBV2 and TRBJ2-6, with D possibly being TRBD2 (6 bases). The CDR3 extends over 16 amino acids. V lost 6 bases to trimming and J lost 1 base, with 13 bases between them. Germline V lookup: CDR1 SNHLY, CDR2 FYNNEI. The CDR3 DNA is TGTGCCAGCAGACGGGACTTCCCTTCTGGGGCCAACGTCCTGACTTTC. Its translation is CASRRDFPSGANVLTF.

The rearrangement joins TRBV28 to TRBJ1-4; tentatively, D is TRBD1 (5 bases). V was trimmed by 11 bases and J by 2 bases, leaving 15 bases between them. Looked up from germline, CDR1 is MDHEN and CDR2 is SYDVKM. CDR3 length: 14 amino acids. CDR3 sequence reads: CAAWGGSTNEKLFF. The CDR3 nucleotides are TGTGCCGCATGGGGGGGGAGTACTAATGAAAAACTGTTTTTT.

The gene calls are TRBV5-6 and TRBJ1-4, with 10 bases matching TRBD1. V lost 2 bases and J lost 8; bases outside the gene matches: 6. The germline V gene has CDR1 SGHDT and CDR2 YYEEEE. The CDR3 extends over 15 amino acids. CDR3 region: CASSFTGTGAEKLFF. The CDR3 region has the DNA TGTGCCAGCAGCTTTACCGGGACAGGGGCCGAAAAACTGTTTTTT.

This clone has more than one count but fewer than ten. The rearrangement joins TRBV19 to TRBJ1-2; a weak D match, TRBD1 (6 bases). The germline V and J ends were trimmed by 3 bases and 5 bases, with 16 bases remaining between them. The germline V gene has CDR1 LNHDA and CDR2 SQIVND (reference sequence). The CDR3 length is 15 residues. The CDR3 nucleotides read TGTGCCAGTAGTATCGAGACAGGTTCTGGGTATGGCTACACCTTC. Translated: CASSIETGSGYGYTF. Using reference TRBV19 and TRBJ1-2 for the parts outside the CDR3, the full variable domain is DGGITQSPKYLFRKEGQNVTLSCEQNLNHDAMYWYRQDPGQGLRLIYYSQIVNDFQKGDIAEGYSVSREKKESFPLTVTSAQKNPTAFYLCASSIETGSGYGYTFGSGTRLTVV.

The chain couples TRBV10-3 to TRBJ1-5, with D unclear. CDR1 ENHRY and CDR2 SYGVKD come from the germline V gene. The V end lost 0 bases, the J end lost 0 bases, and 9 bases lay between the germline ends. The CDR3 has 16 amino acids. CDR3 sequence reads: CAISESSSNSNQPQHF. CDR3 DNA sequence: TGTGCCATCAGTGAGTCTAGTTCTAATAGCAATCAGCCCCAGCATTTT.

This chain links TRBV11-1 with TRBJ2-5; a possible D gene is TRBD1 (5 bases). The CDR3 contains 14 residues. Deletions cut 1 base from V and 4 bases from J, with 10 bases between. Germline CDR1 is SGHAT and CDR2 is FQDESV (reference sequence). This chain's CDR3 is CASSLVGAGETQYF. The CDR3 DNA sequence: TGTGCCAGCAGCTTAGTTGGGGCTGGAGAGACCCAGTACTTC.

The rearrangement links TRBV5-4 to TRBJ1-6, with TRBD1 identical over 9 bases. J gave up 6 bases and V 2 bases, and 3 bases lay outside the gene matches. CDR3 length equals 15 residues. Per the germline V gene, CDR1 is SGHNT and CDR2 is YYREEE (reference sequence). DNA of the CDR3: TGTGCCAGCAGCTTCCGGACAGGGGTTAATTCACCCCTCCACTTT. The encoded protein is CASSFRTGVNSPLHF.

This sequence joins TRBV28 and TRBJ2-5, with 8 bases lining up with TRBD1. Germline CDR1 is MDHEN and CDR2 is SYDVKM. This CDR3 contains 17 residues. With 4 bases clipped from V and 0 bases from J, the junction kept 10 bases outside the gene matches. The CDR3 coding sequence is TGTGCCAGCAGTTCGAGCCAGGGGGCCCTGTACCAAGAGACCCAGTACTTC. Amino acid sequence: CASSSSQGALYQETQYF. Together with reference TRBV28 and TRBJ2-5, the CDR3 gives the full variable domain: DVKVTQSSRYLVKRTGEKVFLECVQDMDHENMFWYRQDPGLGLRLIYFSYDVKMKEKGDIPEGYSVSREKKERFSLILESASTNQTSMYLCASSSSQGALYQETQYFGPGTRLLVL.

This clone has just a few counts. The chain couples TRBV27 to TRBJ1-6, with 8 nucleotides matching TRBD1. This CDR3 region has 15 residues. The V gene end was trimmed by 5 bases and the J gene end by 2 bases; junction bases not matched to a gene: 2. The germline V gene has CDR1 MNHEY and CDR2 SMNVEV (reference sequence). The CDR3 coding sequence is TGTGCCAGCAGTAGACAGGGGACCTATAATTCACCCCTCCACTTT. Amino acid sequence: CASSRQGTYNSPLHF.

CDR3 region: CASSVYGQTPSYEQYF. CDR3 DNA sequence: TGTGCCAGCAGTGTATACGGACAGACCCCCTCCTACGAGCAGTACTTC. V is TRBV6-1 and J is TRBJ2-7; a possible D gene is TRBD1 (6 bases). The germline V gene encodes CDR1 MNHNS and CDR2 SASEGT. V lost 4 bases and J 0 bases, leaving 16 bases between the germline ends. This CDR3 contains 16 residues.

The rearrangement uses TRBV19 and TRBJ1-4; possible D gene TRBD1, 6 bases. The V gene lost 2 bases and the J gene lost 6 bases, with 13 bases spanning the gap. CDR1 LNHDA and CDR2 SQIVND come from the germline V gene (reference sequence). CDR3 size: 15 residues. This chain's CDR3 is CASSITGGGHEKLFF. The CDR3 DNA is TGTGCCAGTAGTATAACCGGCGGGGGGCATGAAAAACTGTTTTTT.

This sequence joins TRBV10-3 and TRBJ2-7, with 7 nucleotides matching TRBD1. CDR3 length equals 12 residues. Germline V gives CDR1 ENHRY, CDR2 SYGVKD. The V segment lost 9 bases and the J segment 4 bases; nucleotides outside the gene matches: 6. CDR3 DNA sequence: TGTGCCATAGGGGGCGCGGTATACGAGCAGTACTTC. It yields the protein CAIGGAVYEQYF.

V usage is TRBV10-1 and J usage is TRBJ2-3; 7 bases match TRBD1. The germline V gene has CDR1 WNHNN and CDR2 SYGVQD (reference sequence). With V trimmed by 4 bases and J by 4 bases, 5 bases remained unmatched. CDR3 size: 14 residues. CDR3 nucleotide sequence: TGCGCCAGCAGTGGAAACAGGGGCTCAGATACGCAGTATTTT. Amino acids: CASSGNRGSDTQYF.

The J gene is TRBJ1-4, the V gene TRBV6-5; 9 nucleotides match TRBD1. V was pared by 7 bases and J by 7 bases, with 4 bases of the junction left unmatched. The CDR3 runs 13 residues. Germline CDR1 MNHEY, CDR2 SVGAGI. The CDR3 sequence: CASTPTGGEKLFF. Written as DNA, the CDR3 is TGTGCCAGCACCCCGACAGGGGGTGAAAAACTGTTTTTT.

The CDR3 region is CASKAGGRTDTQYF. Here the CDR3 DNA reads TGCGCCAGTAAAGCGGGGGGCCGCACAGATACGCAGTATTTT. This chain connects TRBV5-1 to TRBJ2-3; 9 nucleotides match TRBD2. The CDR3 has 14 residues. The germline gives CDR1 SGHRS, CDR2 YFSETQ. V shed 8 bases and J 1 base; nucleotides not matched to a gene: 5.

The CDR3 region is CSVEPGEGETQYF. CDR3 sequence (DNA): TGCAGCGTTGAACCGGGGGAGGGTGAGACCCAGTACTTC. The chain uses TRBV29-1 and TRBJ2-5; 7 bases map to TRBD2. The length of the CDR3 is 13 residues. The germline V gene has CDR1 SQVTM and CDR2 ANQGSEA. V gave up 2 bases and J gave up 5 bases; unmatched junction bases: 5.

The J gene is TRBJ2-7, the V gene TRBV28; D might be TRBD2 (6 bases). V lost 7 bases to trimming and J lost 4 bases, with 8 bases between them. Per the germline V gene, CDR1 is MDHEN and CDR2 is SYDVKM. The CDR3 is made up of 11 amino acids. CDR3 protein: CASTGGYEQYF. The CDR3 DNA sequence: TGTGCCAGCACCGGGGGTTACGAGCAGTACTTC. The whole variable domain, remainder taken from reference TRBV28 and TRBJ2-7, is DVKVTQSSRYLVKRTGEKVFLECVQDMDHENMFWYRQDPGLGLRLIYFSYDVKMKEKGDIPEGYSVSREKKERFSLILESASTNQTSMYLCASTGGYEQYFGPGTRLTVT.

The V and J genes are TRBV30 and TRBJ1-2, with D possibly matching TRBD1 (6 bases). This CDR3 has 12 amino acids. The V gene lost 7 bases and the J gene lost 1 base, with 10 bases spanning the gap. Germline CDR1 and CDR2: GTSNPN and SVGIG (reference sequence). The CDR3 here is CASDRLNYGYTF. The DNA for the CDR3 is TGTGCCTCGGACAGACTTAACTATGGCTACACCTTC.

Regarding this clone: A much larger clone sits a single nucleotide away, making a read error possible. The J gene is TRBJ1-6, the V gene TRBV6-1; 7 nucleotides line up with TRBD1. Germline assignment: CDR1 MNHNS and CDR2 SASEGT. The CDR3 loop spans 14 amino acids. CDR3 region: CACSEVQGESPLHF. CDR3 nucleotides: TGTGCCTGCAGTGAGGTCCAGGGGGAATCACCCCTCCACTTT.

The CDR3 bases are TGTGCCAGCAGGGTCGGAGGAGCCTACGAGCAGTACTTC. Its protein is CASRVGGAYEQYF. The J gene is TRBJ2-7, the V gene TRBV6-1, with TRBD2 as a possible D gene (5 bases). The CDR3 is 13 residues long. Germline assignment: CDR1 MNHNS and CDR2 SASEGT. With 6 bases removed from V and 2 bases from J, the gap between germline ends came to 11 bases.

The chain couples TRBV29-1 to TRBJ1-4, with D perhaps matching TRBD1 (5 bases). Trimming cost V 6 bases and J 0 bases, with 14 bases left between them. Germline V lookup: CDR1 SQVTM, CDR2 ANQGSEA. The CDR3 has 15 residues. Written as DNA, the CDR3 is TGCAGCGTGGGGGGAGGCAGCCCAACTAATGAAAAACTGTTTTTT. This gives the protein CSVGGGSPTNEKLFF.